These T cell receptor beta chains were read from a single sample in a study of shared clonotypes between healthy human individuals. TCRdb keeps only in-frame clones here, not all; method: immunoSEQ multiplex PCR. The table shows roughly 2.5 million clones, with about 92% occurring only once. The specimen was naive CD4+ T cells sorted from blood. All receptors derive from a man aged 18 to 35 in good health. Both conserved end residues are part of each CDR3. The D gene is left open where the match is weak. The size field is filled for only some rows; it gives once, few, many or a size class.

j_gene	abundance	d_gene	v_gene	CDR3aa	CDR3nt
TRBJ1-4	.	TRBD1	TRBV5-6	CASSANGQGIYEKLFF	TGTGCCAGCAGCGCGAATGGACAGGGAATTTATGAAAAACTGTTTTTT
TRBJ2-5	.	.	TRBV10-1	CASSESNTAQYF	TGCGCCAGCAGTGAGTCGAATACCGCCCAGTACTTC
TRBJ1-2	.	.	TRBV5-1	CASSSDNNYGYTF	TGCGCCAGCAGCTCTGACAACAACTATGGCTACACCTTC
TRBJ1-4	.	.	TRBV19	CASSTYGGNEKLFF	TGTGCCAGTAGTACGTACGGAGGTAATGAAAAACTGTTTTTT
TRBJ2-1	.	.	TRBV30	CAVRGGSYNEQFF	TGTGCCGTACGGGGCGGCTCCTACAATGAGCAGTTCTTC
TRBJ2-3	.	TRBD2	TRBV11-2	CASSLTSGSWDTQYF	TGTGCCAGCAGCTTAACTAGCGGGAGTTGGGATACGCAGTATTTT
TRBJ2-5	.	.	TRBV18	CASSPFAAGNQTQYF	TGTGCCAGCTCACCATTTGCTGCGGGGAATCAGACCCAGTACTTC
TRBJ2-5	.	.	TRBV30	CAWSVWAGQETQYF	TGTGCCTGGAGTGTTTGGGCAGGCCAAGAGACCCAGTACTTC
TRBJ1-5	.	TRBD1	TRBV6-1	CASSVQGYSNQPQHF	TGTGCCAGCAGTGTACAGGGGTATAGCAATCAGCCCCAGCATTTT
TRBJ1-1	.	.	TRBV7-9	CASLGWRQLNTEAFF	TGTGCCAGCCTTGGTTGGCGACAACTGAACACTGAAGCTTTCTTT
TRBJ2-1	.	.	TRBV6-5	CASSYGVAEQFF	TGTGCCAGCAGTTACGGGGTAGCTGAGCAGTTCTTC
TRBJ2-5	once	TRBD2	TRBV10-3	CAIRRTSGQETQYF	TGTGCCATCCGTCGGACTAGCGGGCAAGAGACCCAGTACTTC
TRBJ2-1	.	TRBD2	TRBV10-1	CASRAGTSGKDEQFF	TGCGCCAGCAGGGCCGGGACTAGCGGGAAGGATGAGCAGTTCTTC
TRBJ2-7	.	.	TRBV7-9	CASSLGTATYEQYF	TGTGCCAGCAGCTTAGGGACAGCCACCTACGAGCAGTACTTC
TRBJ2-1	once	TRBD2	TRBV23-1	CASSRSGRYNEQFF	TGCGCCAGCAGTCGTTCCGGGAGGTACAATGAGCAGTTCTTC
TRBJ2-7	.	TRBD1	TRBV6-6	CASSGQGVYEQYF	TGTGCCAGCAGCGGACAGGGGGTTTACGAGCAGTACTTC
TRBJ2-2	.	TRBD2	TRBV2	CASGATSGDTGELFF	TGTGCCAGCGGGGCGACTAGCGGGGATACCGGGGAGCTGTTTTTT
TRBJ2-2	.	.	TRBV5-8	CASSLRGTNTGELFF	TGTGCCAGCAGCTTAAGGGGCACGAACACCGGGGAGCTGTTTTTT
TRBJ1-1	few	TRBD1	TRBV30	CACGQEKYMNTEAFF	TGTGCCTGCGGACAGGAAAAATACATGAACACTGAAGCTTTCTTT
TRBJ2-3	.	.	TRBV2	CASRATSTDTQYF	TGTGCCAGCAGAGCCACTAGCACAGATACGCAGTATTTT
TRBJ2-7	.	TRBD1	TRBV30	CASGQGAPYEQYF	TGTGCCAGCGGACAGGGGGCCCCCTACGAGCAGTACTTC
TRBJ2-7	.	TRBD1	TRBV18	CAGSLGQGSLVPSEQYF	TGTGCCGGCTCGCTCGGACAGGGAAGCTTGGTCCCCTCCGAGCAGTACTTC
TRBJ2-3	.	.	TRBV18	CASSPLPTDTQYF	TGTGCCAGCTCACCACTGCCCACAGATACGCAGTATTTT
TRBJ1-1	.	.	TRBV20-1	CSAIMNTEAFF	TGCAGTGCTATTATGAACACTGAAGCTTTCTTT
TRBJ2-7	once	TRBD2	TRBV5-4	CASSPGTTNGHEQYF	TGTGCCAGCAGCCCGGGGACTACCAACGGGCACGAGCAGTACTTC
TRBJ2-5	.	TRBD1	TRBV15	CATAVDRGLDTQYF	TGTGCCACAGCCGTCGACAGGGGGCTCGATACCCAGTACTTC
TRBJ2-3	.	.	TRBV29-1	CSLGRSTDTQYF	TGCAGCTTAGGGAGAAGCACAGATACGCAGTATTTT
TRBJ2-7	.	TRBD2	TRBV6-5	CATGRGHYEQYF	TGTGCCACCGGGAGGGGACACTACGAGCAGTACTTC
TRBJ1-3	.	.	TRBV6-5	CASSRDAGSGNTIYF	TGTGCCAGCAGTCGGGATGCCGGCTCTGGAAACACCATATATTTT
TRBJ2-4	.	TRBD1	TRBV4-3	CASSQSSGTANIQYF	TGCGCCAGCAGCCAATCTTCCGGGACAGCTAACATTCAGTACTTC
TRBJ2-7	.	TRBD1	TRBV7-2	CASSLGLTGGGDEQYF	TGTGCCAGCAGCTTAGGGCTGACAGGGGGCGGCGACGAGCAGTACTTC
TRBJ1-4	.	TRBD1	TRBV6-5	CASSLGQGAWKLFF	TGTGCCAGCAGTCTCGGACAGGGGGCTTGGAAACTGTTTTTT
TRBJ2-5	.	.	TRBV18	CASSSAGLQETQYF	TGTGCCAGCTCAAGCGCGGGGCTCCAAGAGACCCAGTACTTC
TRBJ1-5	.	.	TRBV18	CASSPNRDSQPQHF	TGTGCCAGCTCACCCAACAGGGATAGTCAGCCCCAGCATTTT
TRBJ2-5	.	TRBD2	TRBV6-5	CASSYSSGGPQETQYF	TGTGCCAGCAGTTACTCAAGCGGGGGACCCCAAGAGACCCAGTACTTC
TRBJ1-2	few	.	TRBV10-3	CAISGTAYGYTF	TGTGCCATCAGTGGTACAGCGTATGGCTACACCTTC
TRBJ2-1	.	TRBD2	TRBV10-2	CASSESLSSGSSYNEQFF	TGCGCCAGCAGTGAGTCGCTGTCTAGCGGGAGCTCCTACAATGAGCAGTTCTTC